The T cell receptor beta chain described here comes from a study of immune cell composition in non-small cell lung cancer. General study points: Squamous lung tumours showed higher top 10 clone scores and clonality than adenocarcinomas.

This CDR3 is built from 15 residues. With 3 bases clipped from V and 6 bases from J, the junction kept 4 bases outside the gene matches. CDR1 and CDR2 from the germline V gene are KGHSH and LQKENI. The method was immunoSEQ multiplex PCR; TCRdb's version includes in-frame clones alone and lacks a portion of them. In the table there are 13,000 or so clones, roughly 73% of which are singletons. A remark on this clone: Its antigen is currently unknown.

The specimen sequenced was lung tumor tissue. The clonotype comes from a human donor with non-small cell lung cancer. This chain uses TRBV18 with TRBJ2-1, with 11 bases that match TRBD2. CDR3 bases: TGTGCCAGCTCACCTGCTAGCGGGGGGCGCAATGAGCAGTTCTTC. This gives the protein CASSPASGGRNEQFF.